This T cell receptor (beta chain) comes out of a study of CD8 T cells in ankylosing spondylitis. The germline V and J ends were trimmed by 8 bases and 4 bases, with 11 bases remaining between them. CDR1 and CDR2 from the germline V gene are MDHEN and SYDVKM. The CDR3 contains 12 residues. A single record per CDR3 protein comes from TCRdb applying MiXCR to the 5' RACE reads. The table has under 250,000 distinct CDR3 sequences, about a quarter seen once. This receptor was identified in a male donor with ankylosing spondylitis or in good health (not recorded which). What was sequenced was blood, either unsorted or a sorted T cell fraction (not recorded which). The chain employs TRBV28 and TRBJ2-5, with TRBD2 as a possible D gene (6 bases). CDR3 nucleotide sequence: TGTGCCAGCGGTGTGGGAGGAGAGACCCAGTACTTC. This translates into CASGVGGETQYF.